Listed below are T cell receptor beta chains from one sample, sequenced in a study of monozygotic twins with inflammatory bowel disease. TCRdb processed the 5' RACE reads again and assigns one entry to each CDR3 protein, with no DNA. This listing includes 300,000 to 350,000 distinct CDR3 sequences. Specimen: blood. These receptors were obtained from a human donor with ulcerative colitis or Crohn's disease, or a healthy co-twin of an affected twin (not recorded which). Both conserved end residues are part of each CDR3.

j_gene: TRBJ1-5; v_gene: TRBV21-1; CDR3aa: CASSGGDTSTQGRWQPQHF
j_gene: TRBJ1-2; v_gene: TRBV7-2; CDR3aa: CASSARPANLRDYGYTF
j_gene: TRBJ2-3; v_gene: TRBV4-3; CDR3aa: CASSQDGRSDTQYF
j_gene: TRBJ2-2; v_gene: TRBV20-1; CDR3aa: CSARVRLSGVNTGELFF
j_gene: TRBJ2-2; v_gene: TRBV5-1; CDR3aa: CASSTASKSGELFF
j_gene: TRBJ2-7; v_gene: TRBV5-1; CDR3aa: CASSFTTPGQGSEQYF
j_gene: TRBJ2-3; v_gene: TRBV5-1; CDR3aa: CASSLPAGTDTQYF
j_gene: TRBJ1-5; v_gene: TRBV5-5; CDR3aa: CASSLVPQGNQPQHF
j_gene: TRBJ1-1; v_gene: TRBV6-2/TRBV6-3; CDR3aa: CASSNQYTEAFF
j_gene: TRBJ2-2; v_gene: TRBV11-2; CDR3aa: CASSLTALGSTNTGELFF
j_gene: TRBJ1-2; v_gene: TRBV6-5; CDR3aa: CASSSHLGQGGGYTF
j_gene: TRBJ2-7; v_gene: TRBV12-3/TRBV12-4; CDR3aa: CASSRDFTYEQYF
j_gene: TRBJ2-5; v_gene: TRBV19; CDR3aa: CASSNRGRGQETQYF
j_gene: TRBJ2-5; v_gene: TRBV5-1; CDR3aa: CASSVRPLASGSSETQYF
j_gene: TRBJ2-1; v_gene: TRBV3-1; CDR3aa: CASSQEDRVIYEQFF
j_gene: TRBJ2-6; v_gene: TRBV27; CDR3aa: CATSGQGALGANVLTF
j_gene: TRBJ2-2; v_gene: TRBV24-1; CDR3aa: CATSDSGRSRTGELFF
j_gene: TRBJ2-3; v_gene: TRBV7-2; CDR3aa: CASSWYPTDTQYF
j_gene: TRBJ2-7; v_gene: TRBV20-1; CDR3aa: CSAEPTGEQYF
j_gene: TRBJ2-2; v_gene: TRBV20-1; CDR3aa: CSARDLGTSGELFF
j_gene: TRBJ2-2; v_gene: TRBV18; CDR3aa: CASSPQVGQNTGELFF
j_gene: TRBJ2-1; v_gene: TRBV6-1; CDR3aa: CASSDGRDRLNEQFF
j_gene: TRBJ2-2; v_gene: TRBV10-2; CDR3aa: CAMTDTNTGELFF
j_gene: TRBJ2-1; v_gene: TRBV27; CDR3aa: CASSLGTGGYNEQFF
j_gene: TRBJ2-2; v_gene: TRBV11-2; CDR3aa: CASSRTYTGELFF
j_gene: TRBJ2-3; v_gene: TRBV12-3/TRBV12-4; CDR3aa: CASSLQRGGPLSTDTQYF
j_gene: TRBJ1-5; v_gene: TRBV10-3; CDR3aa: CAISSDGDQPQHF
j_gene: TRBJ2-7; v_gene: TRBV27; CDR3aa: CASSLEPSGRAWTYEQYF
j_gene: TRBJ1-6; v_gene: TRBV5-5; CDR3aa: CASTGQATSPLHF
j_gene: TRBJ2-1; v_gene: TRBV7-2; CDR3aa: CASSFATSGGIEQFF
j_gene: TRBJ2-7; v_gene: TRBV5-1; CDR3aa: CASSLLAGGPDEQYF
j_gene: TRBJ1-2; v_gene: TRBV3-1; CDR3aa: CASSQGYSLYGYTF
j_gene: TRBJ2-2; v_gene: TRBV6-4; CDR3aa: CASSDGGNTGELFF
j_gene: TRBJ1-1; v_gene: TRBV5-1; CDR3aa: CASSFLQGLGTEAFF
j_gene: TRBJ2-4; v_gene: TRBV29-1; CDR3aa: CSVADRSGAKNIQYF
j_gene: TRBJ2-6; v_gene: TRBV27; CDR3aa: CASSPKVLGPGANVLTF
j_gene: TRBJ2-2; v_gene: TRBV7-9; CDR3aa: CASSYRASGNTGELFF
j_gene: TRBJ2-7; v_gene: TRBV29-1; CDR3aa: CSVPNLTGSGEQYF
j_gene: TRBJ1-5; v_gene: TRBV20-1; CDR3aa: CSARWGQGGQPQHF
j_gene: TRBJ2-7; v_gene: TRBV27; CDR3aa: CATKGGLRMSSYEQYF
j_gene: TRBJ2-3; v_gene: TRBV7-2; CDR3aa: CASSFTSGVKTDTQYF
j_gene: TRBJ2-1; v_gene: TRBV2; CDR3aa: CASSDGGGGAYNEQFF
j_gene: TRBJ2-2; v_gene: TRBV15; CDR3aa: CATSRPTGGHGELFF
j_gene: TRBJ2-5; v_gene: TRBV6-2/TRBV6-3; CDR3aa: CASSSSFNRVQTQYF
j_gene: TRBJ2-3; v_gene: TRBV9; CDR3aa: CASSVALTSGRTSTDTQYF
j_gene: TRBJ2-3; v_gene: TRBV12-3/TRBV12-4; CDR3aa: CASSPLGGAADTQYF
j_gene: TRBJ1-3; v_gene: TRBV21-1; CDR3aa: CASRPQDSGNTIYF
j_gene: TRBJ2-2; v_gene: TRBV12-3/TRBV12-4; CDR3aa: CASSLTGTGAGELFF
j_gene: TRBJ2-7; v_gene: TRBV2; CDR3aa: CASTGDWDEQYF
j_gene: TRBJ2-4; v_gene: TRBV20-1; CDR3aa: CSARARGGLDIQYF